The present entry profiles one T cell receptor beta chain with its context. Its antigen specificity is not known. No base quality values were provided; no much bigger clone lies one nucleotide off. The sample's time point label, in plain terms: newly diagnosed GD, antithyroid drugs for less than 3 months. For both TCR sequencing and RNA sequencing, RNA was extracted from PBMCs using TRIzol. The diagnosis of Graves' disease followed American Thyroid Association guidelines. Patients were recruited from an endocrinology department in Xi'an, China. Each patient gave 9 to 10 milliliters of peripheral blood, collected in an EDTA anticoagulant tube. PBMCs were isolated by Ficoll Paque Plus density gradient separation without further T cell sorting. An Agilent 2100 Bioanalyzer and agarose gel were used to assess RNA quality, and a NanoDrop 2000 was used to measure RNA concentration. V is pared back by 4 bases and J by 5 bases, with 17 bases lying between the germline termini. The CDR3 spans 14 residues, from the cysteine through the phenylalanine. The DNA shown is the 42-base CDR3, in frame from base 1. CDR1 and CDR2 are drawn from the germline V gene: SQVTM, ANQGSEA.

The source of the sample is a study of regulatory T cells in long-lasting Graves disease (dated by TCRdb to the early 2020s). Regarding the research as a whole: Newly diagnosed Graves' disease patients had taken antithyroid drugs for less than 3 months. Persistent Graves' disease patients were compared with newly diagnosed Graves' disease patients by peripheral blood TCR sequencing and RNA sequencing. A total of around 35 samples underwent TCR sequencing: about 13 from persistent and some 20 from newly diagnosed Graves' disease patients. The study was conducted in China and was registered as a clinical trial. Broad study findings and their caveats: Only peripheral blood was studied, because thyroid tissue, the primary lesion, was inaccessible. Lower TCR Shannon entropy and fewer highly expanded clones were observed in persistent Graves' disease patients than in newly diagnosed patients, which suggested clonal expansion. The small sample size was acknowledged by the authors as a limitation that may reduce accuracy. Preferential use of TRBV28, TRBJ1-2 and TRBJ2-5 was observed in persistent disease, whereas TRBV20-1 and TRBJ2-1 were favored in newly diagnosed disease. Only the TCR beta chain was sequenced and analyzed. More public clonotypes were shared among persistent patients (around 2,600) than among newly diagnosed patients (roughly 1,000).

Libraries were built with multiplex PCR. Sequenced on an Illumina HiSeq 4000. iRepertoire HTBI primers and Arm-PCR amplification of CDR3 regions were used to construct TCR beta libraries. Gel purification was performed on PCR products prior to sequencing. In the source study's methods: Across samples, 60 to 75 TRBV and roughly 15 TRBJ segments were identified and used for gene usage analysis of CDR3 amino acid clonotypes. COPE and FqMerger were used to merge the filtered high-quality paired reads into contigs. BLAST was used to align contigs to IMGT TRBV, TRBD and TRBJ reference genes, and CDR3 was defined according to IMGT. Highly expanded clones were defined as clonotypes with a frequency above 0.1%. Shannon entropy was used to measure repertoire diversity, and the Gini coefficient was used to measure V-J evenness. A clonotype was considered public if more than one individual shared it. TCRdb redid the processing of the public reads, applying fastp at Q25 and MiXCR, and retained in-frame beta chains. Entries are consolidated by CDR3 protein sequence, retaining the most common genes and DNA. It is TCRdb's table, rather than the study itself, that gives the V and J calls and clone size. The table for this sample lists about 310,000 distinct CDR3 sequences; 15% to 20% of them were counted only once. The ten largest clonotypes hold approximately 35% of the sample.

Sequences were derived from peripheral blood mononuclear cells (PBMCs), sampled at new diagnosis, from a patient treated with antithyroid drugs. The chain is assembled from TRBV29-1 and TRBJ1-2, with TRBD1 tentatively as D gene (5 bases match). This sequence was found in a female donor with Graves disease. At the DNA level, the sequence is TGCAGCGTTGGCGCTGGGGGTGGGGATTATGGCTACACCTTC. This gives the protein CSVGAGGGDYGYTF.